In its sample, the clone carrying this T cell receptor beta chain was seen a few times. The antigen is not known. Here immunoSEQ multiplex PCR was the method, and the copy in TCRdb shows in-frame clones only, minus some. This table has approximately 15,000 clones, 86% appearing once. The record originates from a study of blood T cell dynamics during melanoma immunotherapy. Study at large: Metastatic melanoma patients received first-line pembrolizumab or nivolumab plus ipilimumab. Study results and caveats: Clones driving repertoire changes may be melanoma-specific or general immune activation.

J lost 0 bases, V lost 1 base, and 3 bases had no gene match. The CDR3 runs 16 residues. CDR1 and CDR2 (germline): LNHDA, SQIVND (reference sequence). The time point was: pre-treatment baseline. At 12 weeks after first infusion, RECIST 1.1 defined response for most patients. Patients had no prior systemic cancer treatment, immunosuppressants or other active cancers. The clonotype was recovered from a human donor with melanoma. This sample comprised blood, obtained from a patient treated with checkpoint blockade. The rearrangement links TRBV19 to TRBJ1-5, with 7 bases matching TRBD1. Here the CDR3 reads CASSIGRGRSNQPQHF. CDR3 bases: TGTGCCAGTAGTATAGGGAGGGGGCGTAGCAATCAGCCCCAGCATTTT.